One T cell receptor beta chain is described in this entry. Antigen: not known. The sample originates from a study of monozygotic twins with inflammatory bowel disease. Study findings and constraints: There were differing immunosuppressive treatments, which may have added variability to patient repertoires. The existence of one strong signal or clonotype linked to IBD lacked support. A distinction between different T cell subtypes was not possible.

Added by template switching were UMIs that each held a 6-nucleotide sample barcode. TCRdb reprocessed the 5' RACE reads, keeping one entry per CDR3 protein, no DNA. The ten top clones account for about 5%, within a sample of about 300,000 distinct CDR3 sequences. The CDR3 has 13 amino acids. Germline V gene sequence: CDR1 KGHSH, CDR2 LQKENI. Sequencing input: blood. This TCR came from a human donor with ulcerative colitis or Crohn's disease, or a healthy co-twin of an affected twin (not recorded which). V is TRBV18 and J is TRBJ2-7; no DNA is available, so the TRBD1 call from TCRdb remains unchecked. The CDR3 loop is CASSPAKGDEQYF.